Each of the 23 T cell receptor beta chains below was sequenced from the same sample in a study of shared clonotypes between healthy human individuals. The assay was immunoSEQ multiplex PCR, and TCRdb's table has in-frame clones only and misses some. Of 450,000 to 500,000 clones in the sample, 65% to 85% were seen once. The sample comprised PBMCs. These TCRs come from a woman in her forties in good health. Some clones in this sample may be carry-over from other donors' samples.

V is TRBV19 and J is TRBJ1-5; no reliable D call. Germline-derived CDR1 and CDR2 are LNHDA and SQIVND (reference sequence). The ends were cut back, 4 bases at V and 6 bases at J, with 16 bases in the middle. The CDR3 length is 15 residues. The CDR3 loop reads CASSTPPRAAQPQHF. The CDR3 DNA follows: TGTGCCAGTAGTACACCCCCCCGGGCGGCTCAGCCCCAGCATTTT.

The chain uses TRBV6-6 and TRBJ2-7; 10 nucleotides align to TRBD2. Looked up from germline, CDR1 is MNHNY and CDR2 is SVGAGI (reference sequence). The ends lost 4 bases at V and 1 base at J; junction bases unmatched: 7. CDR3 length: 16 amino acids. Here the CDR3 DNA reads TGTGCCAGCAGTTCGACTAGCGGGTTAGTGTCCTACGAGCAGTACTTC. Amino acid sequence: CASSSTSGLVSYEQYF.

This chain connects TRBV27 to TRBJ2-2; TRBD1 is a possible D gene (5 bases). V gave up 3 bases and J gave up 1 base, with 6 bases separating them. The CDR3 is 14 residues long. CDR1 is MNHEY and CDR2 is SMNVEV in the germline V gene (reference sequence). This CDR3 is CASSFRGNTGELFF. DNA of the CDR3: TGTGCCAGCAGTTTTAGGGGGAACACCGGGGAGCTGTTTTTT.

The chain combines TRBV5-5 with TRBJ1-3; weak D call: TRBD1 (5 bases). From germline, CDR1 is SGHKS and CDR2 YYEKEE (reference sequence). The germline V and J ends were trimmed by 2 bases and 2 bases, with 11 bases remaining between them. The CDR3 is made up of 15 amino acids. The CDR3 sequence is CASSFQGLPGNTIYF. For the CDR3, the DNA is TGTGCCAGCAGCTTCCAGGGCCTGCCTGGAAACACCATATATTTT.

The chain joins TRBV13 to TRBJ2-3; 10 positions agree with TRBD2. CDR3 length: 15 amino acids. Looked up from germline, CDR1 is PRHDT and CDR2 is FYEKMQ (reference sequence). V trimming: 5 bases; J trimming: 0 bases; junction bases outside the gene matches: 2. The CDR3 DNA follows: TGTGCCAGCAGCGAGACTAGCGGGAGCACAGATACGCAGTATTTT. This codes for CASSETSGSTDTQYF.

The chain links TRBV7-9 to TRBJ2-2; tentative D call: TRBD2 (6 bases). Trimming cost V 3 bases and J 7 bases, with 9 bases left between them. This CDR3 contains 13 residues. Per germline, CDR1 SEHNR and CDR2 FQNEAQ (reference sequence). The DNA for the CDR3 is TGTGCCAGCAGCTTGGGAGGTTACGGGGAGCTGTTTTTT. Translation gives CASSLGGYGELFF.

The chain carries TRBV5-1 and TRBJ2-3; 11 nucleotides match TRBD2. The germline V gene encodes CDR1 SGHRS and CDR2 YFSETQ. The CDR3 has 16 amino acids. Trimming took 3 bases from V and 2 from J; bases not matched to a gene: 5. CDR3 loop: CASSWGLAEHTDTQYF. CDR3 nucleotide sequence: TGCGCCAGCAGCTGGGGACTAGCGGAACACACAGATACGCAGTATTTT. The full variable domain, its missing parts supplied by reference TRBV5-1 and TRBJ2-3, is KAGVTQTPRYLIKTRGQQVTLSCSPISGHRSVSWYQQTPGQGLQFLFEYFSETQRNKGNFPGRFSGRQFSNSRSEMNVSTLELGDSALYLCASSWGLAEHTDTQYFGPGTRLTVL.

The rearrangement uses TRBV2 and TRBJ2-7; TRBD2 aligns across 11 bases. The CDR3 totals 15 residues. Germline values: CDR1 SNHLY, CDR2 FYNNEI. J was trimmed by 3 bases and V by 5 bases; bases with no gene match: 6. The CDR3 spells CASSRLAGSSYEQYF. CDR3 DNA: TGTGCCAGCAGTAGACTAGCGGGAAGTAGCTACGAGCAGTACTTC.

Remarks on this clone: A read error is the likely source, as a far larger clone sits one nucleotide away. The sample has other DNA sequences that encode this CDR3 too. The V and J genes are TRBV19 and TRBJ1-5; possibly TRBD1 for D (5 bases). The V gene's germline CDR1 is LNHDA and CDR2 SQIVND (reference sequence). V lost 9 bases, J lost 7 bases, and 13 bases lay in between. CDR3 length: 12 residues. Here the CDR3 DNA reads TGTGCCAGCGGGGGTCTCGGCCAGCCCCAGCATTTT. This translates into CASGGLGQPQHF.

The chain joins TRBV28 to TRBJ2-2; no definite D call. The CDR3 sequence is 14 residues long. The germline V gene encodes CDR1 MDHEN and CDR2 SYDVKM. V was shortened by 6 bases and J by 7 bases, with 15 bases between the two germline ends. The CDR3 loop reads CASSQVSPRGELFF. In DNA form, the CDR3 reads TGTGCCAGCAGCCAAGTGTCCCCCCGCGGGGAGCTGTTTTTT.

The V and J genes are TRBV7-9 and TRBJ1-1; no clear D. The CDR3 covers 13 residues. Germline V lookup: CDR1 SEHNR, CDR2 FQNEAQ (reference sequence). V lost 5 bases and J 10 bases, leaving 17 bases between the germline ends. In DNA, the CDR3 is TGTGCCAGCAGCCCCGGACCCGGGGTGCGAGCTTTCTTT. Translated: CASSPGPGVRAFF.

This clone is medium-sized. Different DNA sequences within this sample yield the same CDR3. The CDR3 here is CSVGAGREPYEQYF. As DNA, the CDR3 is TGCAGCGTGGGGGCTGGGCGGGAACCCTACGAGCAGTACTTC. The chain joins TRBV29-1 to TRBJ2-7; perhaps D is TRBD1 or TRBD2 (6 bases each). There are 14 residues in the CDR3. V gave up 6 bases and J gave up 2 bases, with 17 bases separating them. The germline gives CDR1 SQVTM, CDR2 ANQGSEA.

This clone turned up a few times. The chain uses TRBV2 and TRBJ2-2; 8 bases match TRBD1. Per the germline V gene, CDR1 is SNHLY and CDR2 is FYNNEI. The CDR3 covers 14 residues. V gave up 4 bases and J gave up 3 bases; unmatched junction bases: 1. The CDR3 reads CASSARGHTGELFF. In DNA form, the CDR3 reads TGTGCCAGCAGTGCCAGGGGGCACACCGGGGAGCTGTTTTTT.

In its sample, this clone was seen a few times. The CDR3 coding sequence is TGCAGCGGCCGGACAGGGAACACTGAAGCTTTCTTT. Amino acids: CSGRTGNTEAFF. The V and J genes are TRBV29-1 and TRBJ1-1; 7 bases align to TRBD1. This CDR3 contains 12 residues. J gave up 1 base and V 7 bases, and 3 bases lay outside the gene matches. Germline V lookup: CDR1 SQVTM, CDR2 ANQGSEA.

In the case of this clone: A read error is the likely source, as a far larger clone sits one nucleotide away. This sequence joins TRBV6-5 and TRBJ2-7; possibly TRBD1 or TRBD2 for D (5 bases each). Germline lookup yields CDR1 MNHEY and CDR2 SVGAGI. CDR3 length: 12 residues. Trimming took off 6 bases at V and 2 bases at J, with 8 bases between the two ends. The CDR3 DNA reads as TGTGCCAGCAGCGGGGCAGCCTACGAGCAGTACTTC. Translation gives CASSGAAYEQYF.

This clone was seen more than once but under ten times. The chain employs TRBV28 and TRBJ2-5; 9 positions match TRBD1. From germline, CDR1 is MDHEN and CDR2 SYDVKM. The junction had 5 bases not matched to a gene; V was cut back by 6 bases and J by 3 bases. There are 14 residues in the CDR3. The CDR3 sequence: CASSGQGPKETQYF. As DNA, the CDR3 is TGTGCCAGCAGCGGACAGGGGCCTAAAGAGACCCAGTACTTC.

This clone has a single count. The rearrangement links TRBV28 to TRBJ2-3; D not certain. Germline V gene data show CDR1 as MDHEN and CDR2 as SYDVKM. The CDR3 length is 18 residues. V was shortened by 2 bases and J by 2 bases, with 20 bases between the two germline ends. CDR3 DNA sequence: TGTGCCAGCAGTTTAATTCCCCCCCCTAATTCCCCCACAGATACGCAGTATTTT. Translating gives CASSLIPPPNSPTDTQYF.

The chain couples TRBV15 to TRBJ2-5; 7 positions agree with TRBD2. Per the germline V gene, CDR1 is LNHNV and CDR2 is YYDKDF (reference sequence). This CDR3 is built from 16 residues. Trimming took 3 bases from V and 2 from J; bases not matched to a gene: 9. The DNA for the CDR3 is TGTGCCACCAGCAGCCTACTACGGGGGGATCAAGAGACCCAGTACTTC. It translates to CATSSLLRGDQETQYF.

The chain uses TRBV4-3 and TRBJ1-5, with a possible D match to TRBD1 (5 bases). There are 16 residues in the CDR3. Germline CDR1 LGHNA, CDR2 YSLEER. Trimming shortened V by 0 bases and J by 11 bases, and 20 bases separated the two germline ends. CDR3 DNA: TGCGCCAGCAGCCAAGATTTGTACGCGCAGGGTGGGGCCCAGCATTTT. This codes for CASSQDLYAQGGAQHF.

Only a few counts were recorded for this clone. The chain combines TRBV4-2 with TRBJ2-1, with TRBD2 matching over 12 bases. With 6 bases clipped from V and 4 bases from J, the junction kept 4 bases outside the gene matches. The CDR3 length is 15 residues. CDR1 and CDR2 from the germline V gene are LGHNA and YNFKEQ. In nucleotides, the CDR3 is TGTGCCAGCAGTCTCCTAGCGGGGGGGTACAATGAGCAGTTCTTC. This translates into CASSLLAGGYNEQFF.

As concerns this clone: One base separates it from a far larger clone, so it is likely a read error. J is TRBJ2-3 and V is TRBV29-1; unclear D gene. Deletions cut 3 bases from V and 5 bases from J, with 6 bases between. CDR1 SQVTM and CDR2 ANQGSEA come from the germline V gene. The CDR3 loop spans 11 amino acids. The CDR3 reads CSVETGDTQYF. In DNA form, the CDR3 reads TGCAGCGTTGAGACGGGAGATACGCAGTATTTT.

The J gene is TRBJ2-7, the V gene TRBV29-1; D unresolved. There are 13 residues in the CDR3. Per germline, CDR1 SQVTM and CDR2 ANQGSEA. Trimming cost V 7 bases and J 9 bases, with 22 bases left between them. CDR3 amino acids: CSATLRSLRGQYF. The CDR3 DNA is TGCAGCGCCACGTTACGGTCTCTACGAGGGCAGTACTTC.

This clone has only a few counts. The CDR3 DNA is TGCGCCAGCAGCACGTTCCCGGGCGACGAGACCCAGTACTTC. This gives the protein CASSTFPGDETQYF. The chain employs TRBV5-1 and TRBJ2-5; D is unresolved. Germline V gene lookup returns CDR1 SGHRS and CDR2 YFSETQ. V lost 4 bases and J 5 bases, leaving 15 bases between the germline ends. CDR3 length: 14 residues.